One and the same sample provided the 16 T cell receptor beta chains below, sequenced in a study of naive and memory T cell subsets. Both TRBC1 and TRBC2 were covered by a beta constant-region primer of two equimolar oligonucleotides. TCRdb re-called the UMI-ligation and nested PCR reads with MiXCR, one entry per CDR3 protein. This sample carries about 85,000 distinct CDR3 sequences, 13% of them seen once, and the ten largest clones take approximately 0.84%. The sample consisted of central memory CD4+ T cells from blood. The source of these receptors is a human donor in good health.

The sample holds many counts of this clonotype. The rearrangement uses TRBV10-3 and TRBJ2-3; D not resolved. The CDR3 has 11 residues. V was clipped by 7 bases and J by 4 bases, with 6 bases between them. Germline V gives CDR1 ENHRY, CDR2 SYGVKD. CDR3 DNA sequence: TGTGCCATCAAACTGGCAGATACGCAGTATTTT. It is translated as CAIKLADTQYF.

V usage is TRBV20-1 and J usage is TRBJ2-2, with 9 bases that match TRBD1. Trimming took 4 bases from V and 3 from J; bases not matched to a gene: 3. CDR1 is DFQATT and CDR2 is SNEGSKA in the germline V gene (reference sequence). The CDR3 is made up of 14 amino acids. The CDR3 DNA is TGCAGTGCTATCCGGGACAGGGACACCGGGGAGCTGTTTTTT. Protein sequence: CSAIRDRDTGELFF.

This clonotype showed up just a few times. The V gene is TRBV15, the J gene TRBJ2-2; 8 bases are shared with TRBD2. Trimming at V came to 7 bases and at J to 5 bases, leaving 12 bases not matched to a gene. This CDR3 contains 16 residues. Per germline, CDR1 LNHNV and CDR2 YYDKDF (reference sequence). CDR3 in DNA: TGTGCCACCAACAACGAAGCGGGAGTACGGACCGGGGAGCTGTTTTTT. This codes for CATNNEAGVRTGELFF.

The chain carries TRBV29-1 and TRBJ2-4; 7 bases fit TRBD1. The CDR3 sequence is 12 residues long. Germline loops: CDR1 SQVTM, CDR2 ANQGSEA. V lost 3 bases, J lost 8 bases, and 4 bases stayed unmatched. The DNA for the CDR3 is TGCAGCGTTGACAGGGGGTCGGACATTCAGTACTTC. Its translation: CSVDRGSDIQYF.

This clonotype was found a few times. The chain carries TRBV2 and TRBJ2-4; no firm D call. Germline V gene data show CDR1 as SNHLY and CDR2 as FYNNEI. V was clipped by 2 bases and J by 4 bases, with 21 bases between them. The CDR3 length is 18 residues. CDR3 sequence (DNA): TGTGCCAGCAGTGAAAAGTGGGCCCAAACACAACTTAAAAACATTCAGTACTTC. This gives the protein CASSEKWAQTQLKNIQYF.

In DNA form, the CDR3 reads TGTGCCAGCAGCAAGCGGGGGGGGAGCACAGATACGCAGTATTTT. Its protein product is CASSKRGGSTDTQYF. This chain connects TRBV28 to TRBJ2-3, with 10 nucleotides matching TRBD2. Germline loops: CDR1 MDHEN, CDR2 SYDVKM. The CDR3 loop spans 15 amino acids. Trimming cost V 6 bases and J 0 bases; bases outside gene matches: 3.

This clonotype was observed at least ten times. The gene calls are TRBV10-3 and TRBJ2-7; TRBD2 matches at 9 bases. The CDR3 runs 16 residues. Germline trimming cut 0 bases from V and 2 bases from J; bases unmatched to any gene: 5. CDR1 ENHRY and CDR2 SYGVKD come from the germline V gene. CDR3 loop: CAISESRVAGAYEQYF. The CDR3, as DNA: TGTGCCATCAGTGAGTCGAGAGTAGCGGGAGCCTACGAGCAGTACTTC.

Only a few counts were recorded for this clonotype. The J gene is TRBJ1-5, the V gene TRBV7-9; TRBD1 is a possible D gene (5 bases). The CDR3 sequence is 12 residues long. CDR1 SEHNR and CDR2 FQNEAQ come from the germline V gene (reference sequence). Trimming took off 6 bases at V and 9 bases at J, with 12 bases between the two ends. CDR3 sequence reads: CASRRPGGPQHF. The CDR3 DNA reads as TGTGCCAGCAGAAGACCCGGGGGGCCCCAGCATTTT.

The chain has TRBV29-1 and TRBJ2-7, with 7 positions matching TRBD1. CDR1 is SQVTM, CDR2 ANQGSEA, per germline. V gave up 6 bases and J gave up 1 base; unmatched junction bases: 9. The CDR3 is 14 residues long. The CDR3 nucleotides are TGCAGCGTGATAGAGACAGGGCGATCCTACGAGCAGTACTTC. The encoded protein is CSVIETGRSYEQYF.

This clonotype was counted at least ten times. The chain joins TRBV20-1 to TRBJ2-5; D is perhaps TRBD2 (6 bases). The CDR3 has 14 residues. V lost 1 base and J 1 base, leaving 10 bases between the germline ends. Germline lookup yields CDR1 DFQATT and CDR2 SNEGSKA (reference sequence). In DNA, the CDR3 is TGCAGTGCTAGAGCGGGAGCGGCCCAAGAGACCCAGTACTTC. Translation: CSARAGAAQETQYF.

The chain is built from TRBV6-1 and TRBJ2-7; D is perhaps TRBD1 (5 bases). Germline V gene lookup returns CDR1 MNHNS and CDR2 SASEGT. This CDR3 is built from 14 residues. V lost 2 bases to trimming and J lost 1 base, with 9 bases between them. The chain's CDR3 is CASSESQGSYEQYF. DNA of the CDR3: TGTGCCAGCAGTGAATCGCAGGGTTCCTACGAGCAGTACTTC.

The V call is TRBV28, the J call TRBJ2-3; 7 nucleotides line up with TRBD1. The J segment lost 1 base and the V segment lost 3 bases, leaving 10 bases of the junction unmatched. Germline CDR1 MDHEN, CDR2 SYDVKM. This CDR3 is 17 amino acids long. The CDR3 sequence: CASSFPDAGQGTDTQYF. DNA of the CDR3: TGTGCCAGCAGTTTTCCCGACGCTGGACAGGGCACAGATACGCAGTATTTT.

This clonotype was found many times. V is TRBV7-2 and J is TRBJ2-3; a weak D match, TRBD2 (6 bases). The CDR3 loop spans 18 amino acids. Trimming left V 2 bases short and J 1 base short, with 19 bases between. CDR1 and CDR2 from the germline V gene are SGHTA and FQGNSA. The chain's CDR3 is CASSLYPSRGGGTDTQYF. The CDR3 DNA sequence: TGTGCCAGCAGCTTATATCCCTCTCGGGGCGGGGGCACAGATACGCAGTATTTT.

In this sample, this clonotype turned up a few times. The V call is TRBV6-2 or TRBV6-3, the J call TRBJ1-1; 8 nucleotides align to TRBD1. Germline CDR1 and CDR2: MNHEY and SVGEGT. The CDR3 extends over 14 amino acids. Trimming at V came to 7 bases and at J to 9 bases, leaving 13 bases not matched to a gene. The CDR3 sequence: CASTRGGTGNKAFF. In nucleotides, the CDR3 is TGTGCCAGCACGCGGGGCGGGACAGGAAATAAAGCTTTCTTT.

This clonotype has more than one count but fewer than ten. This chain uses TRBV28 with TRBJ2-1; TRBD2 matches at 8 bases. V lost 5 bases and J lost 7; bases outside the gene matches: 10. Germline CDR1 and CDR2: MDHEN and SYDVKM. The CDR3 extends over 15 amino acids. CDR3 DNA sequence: TGTGCCAGCAGTGAAGCGGGAGAAGCGAGAAATGAGCAGTTCTTC. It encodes CASSEAGEARNEQFF. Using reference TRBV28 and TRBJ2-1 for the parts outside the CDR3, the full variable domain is DVKVTQSSRYLVKRTGEKVFLECVQDMDHENMFWYRQDPGLGLRLIYFSYDVKMKEKGDIPEGYSVSREKKERFSLILESASTNQTSMYLCASSEAGEARNEQFFGPGTRLTVL.

The CDR3 DNA is TGTGCCAGCAGCACATTCCACTCCATGGACAATGAGCAGTTCTTC. Protein sequence: CASSTFHSMDNEQFF. V gene TRBV7-2 combines with J gene TRBJ2-1; D is uncertain. The germline V and J ends were trimmed by 5 bases and 5 bases, with 16 bases remaining between them. This CDR3 spans 15 amino acids. Germline loops: CDR1 SGHTA, CDR2 FQGNSA. The variable domain in full, completed from reference TRBV7-2 and TRBJ2-1, reads GAGVSQSPSNKVTEKGKDVELRCDPISGHTALYWYRQSLGQGLEFLIYFQGNSAPDKSGLPSDRFSAERTGGSVSTLTIQRTQQEDSAVYLCASSTFHSMDNEQFFGPGTRLTVL.